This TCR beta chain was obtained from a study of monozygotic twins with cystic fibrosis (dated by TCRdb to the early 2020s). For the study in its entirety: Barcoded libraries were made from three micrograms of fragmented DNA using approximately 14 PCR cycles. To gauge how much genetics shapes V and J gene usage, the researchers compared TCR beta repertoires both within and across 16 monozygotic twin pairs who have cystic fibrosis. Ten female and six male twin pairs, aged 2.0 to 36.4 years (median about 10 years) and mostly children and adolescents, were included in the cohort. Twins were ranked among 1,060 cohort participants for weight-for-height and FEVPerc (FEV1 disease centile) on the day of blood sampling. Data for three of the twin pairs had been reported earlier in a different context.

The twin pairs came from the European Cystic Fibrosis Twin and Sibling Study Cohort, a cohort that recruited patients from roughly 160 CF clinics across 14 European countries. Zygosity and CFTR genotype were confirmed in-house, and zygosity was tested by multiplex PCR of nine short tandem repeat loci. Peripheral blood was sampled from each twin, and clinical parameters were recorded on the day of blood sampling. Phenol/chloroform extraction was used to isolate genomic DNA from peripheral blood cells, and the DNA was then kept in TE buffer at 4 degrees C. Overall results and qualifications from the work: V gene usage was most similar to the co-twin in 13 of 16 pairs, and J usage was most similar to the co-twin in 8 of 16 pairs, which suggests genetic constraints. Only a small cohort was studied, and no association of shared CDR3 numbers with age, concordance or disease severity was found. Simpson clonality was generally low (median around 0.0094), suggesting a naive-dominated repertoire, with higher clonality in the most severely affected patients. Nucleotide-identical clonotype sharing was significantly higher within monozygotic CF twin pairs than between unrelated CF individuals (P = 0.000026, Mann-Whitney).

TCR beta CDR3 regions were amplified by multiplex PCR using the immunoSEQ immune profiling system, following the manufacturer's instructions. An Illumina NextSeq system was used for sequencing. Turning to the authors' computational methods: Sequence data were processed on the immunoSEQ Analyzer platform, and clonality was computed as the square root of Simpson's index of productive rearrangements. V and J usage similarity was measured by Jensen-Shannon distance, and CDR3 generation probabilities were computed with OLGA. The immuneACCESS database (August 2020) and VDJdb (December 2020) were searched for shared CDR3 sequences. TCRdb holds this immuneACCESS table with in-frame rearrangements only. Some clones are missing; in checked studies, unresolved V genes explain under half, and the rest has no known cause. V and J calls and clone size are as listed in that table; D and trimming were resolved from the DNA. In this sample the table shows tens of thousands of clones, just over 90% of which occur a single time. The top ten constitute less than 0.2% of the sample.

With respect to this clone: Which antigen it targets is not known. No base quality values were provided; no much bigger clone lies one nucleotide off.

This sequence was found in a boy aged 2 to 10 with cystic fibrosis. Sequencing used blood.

The CDR3 has the sequence CANSRDRGTPEAFF. Here is the DNA: TGTGCCAACTCCCGGGACAGGGGTACTCCTGAAGCTTTCTTT. Here the chain combines TRBV6-1 and TRBJ1-1, and TRBD1 matches 10 of the central bases. CDR1 and CDR2 are read off the germline V gene as MNHNS and SASEGT. The CDR3 holds 14 amino acids from the cysteine to the phenylalanine. Of the read, only the CDR3 DNA is kept; its 42 bases are in frame from base 1. Trimming accounts for 10 bases at V and 6 bases at J, while the number of junction bases matched to no gene is 11.